This T cell receptor beta chain originates from a study of blood T cell repertoires in COVID-19. As for the study in general: Samples came from the United States, Italy and Spain, spanning acute and convalescent COVID-19. From T cells, B-cell-depleted T cells, or PBMCs came the material, which was cDNA or gDNA.

Germline assignment: CDR1 MGHRA and CDR2 YSYEKL. The CDR3 runs to 14 residues. Trimming removed 3 bases from V and 5 bases from J; junction bases left unmatched: 6. Original handling: Amplified reference gene primers provided the basis for estimating nucleated cell counts. Using immunoSEQ multiplex PCR, the repertoire was profiled, and TCRdb retains in-frame clones only, with some absent. Clone size and V and J calls were adopted from that table, with D and trimming inferred from the DNA. The data show 90,000 to 100,000 clones, more than 75% seen once. The specimen sequenced was peripheral blood. This receptor was identified in a human donor in a cohort sampled during active COVID-19. The chain is built from TRBV4-1 and TRBJ1-1; 7 bases are a match to TRBD1. CDR3 coding DNA: TGCGCCAGCAGCCAGGGTCCACAGGGGACTGAAGCTTTCTTT. Translation: CASSQGPQGTEAFF.